What follows are 9 T cell receptor beta chains derived from one specimen sequenced in a study of T cells in Graves' hyperthyroidism and ophthalmopathy. It was RNA transcripts that yielded the amplified TCR beta CDR3 regions. First-round RT-PCR targeting the TCR CDR3 was performed with the HTBI primer set. TCRdb used MiXCR to reprocess the multiplex PCR reads, holding one entry per CDR3 protein. This sample has nearly 600,000 distinct CDR3 sequences, with around 14% found just once. Sequenced: blood. These receptors all stem from a woman aged 25 to 39 with Graves' hyperthyroidism that later progressed to Graves' ophthalmopathy.

The chain employs TRBV30 and TRBJ1-2; possible D gene TRBD1, 6 bases. Germline V lookup: CDR1 GTSNPN, CDR2 SVGIG (reference sequence). The ends were cut back, 0 bases at V and 6 bases at J, with 14 bases in the middle. CDR3 length: 14 amino acids. The CDR3 sequence is CAWSVRGGRNGYTF. The CDR3 DNA follows: TGTGCCTGGAGTGTCAGGGGCGGGCGCAATGGCTACACCTTC. The complete variable domain, with remaining parts taken from reference TRBV30 and TRBJ1-2, reads SQTIHQWPATLVQPVGSPLSLECTVEGTSNPNLYWYRQAAGRGLQLLFYSVGIGQISSEVPQNLSASRPQDRQFILSSKKLLLSDSGFYLCAWSVRGGRNGYTFGSGTRLTVV.

In its sample, this clonotype was seen many times. The V call is TRBV11-2, the J call TRBJ2-7; 14 bases are a match to TRBD2. The CDR3 spans 18 residues. V was clipped by 6 bases and J by 1 base; unmatched bases: 11. The V gene's germline CDR1 is SGHAT and CDR2 FQNNGV. CDR3 nucleotide sequence: TGTGCCAGCAGTTATTCCGGGACTAGCGGGAGCCCTTCCTACGAGCAGTACTTC. It codes for CASSYSGTSGSPSYEQYF.

Worth noting for this clonotype: A single base separates this from a much larger clone, so it may be a read error. The J gene is TRBJ2-1, the V gene TRBV7-9, with TRBD2 matching over 10 bases. The J call could be wrong; TRBJ2-7 is a better fit for the DNA end. The CDR3 is 15 residues long. Germline V gene lookup returns CDR1 SEHNR and CDR2 FQNEAQ (reference sequence). The CDR3: CASSLEGLARNEQYF. CDR3 sequence (DNA): TGTGCCAGCAGCTTAGAGGGACTAGCGCGCAATGAGCAGTACTTC.

This clonotype is medium-sized in the sample. The chain is built from TRBV7-2 and TRBJ2-7; D is perhaps TRBD2 (5 bases). The V gene lost 0 bases and the J gene lost 5 bases, with 11 bases spanning the gap. CDR3 length equals 14 residues. Germline-derived CDR1 and CDR2 are SGHTA and FQGNSA. The CDR3 DNA follows: TGTGCCAGCAGCTTAGCGTGGGGTAGCGACGAGCAGTACTTC. It translates to CASSLAWGSDEQYF.

The J gene is TRBJ1-2, the V gene TRBV4-1; a possible D gene is TRBD1 (5 bases). Trimming took off 5 bases at V and 2 bases at J, with 18 bases between the two ends. CDR1 is MGHRA and CDR2 is YSYEKL in the germline V gene. The CDR3 consists of 16 residues. This CDR3 is CASSEGTGGLNYGYTF. The CDR3 DNA is TGCGCCAGCAGCGAAGGGACCGGCGGGCTAAACTATGGCTACACCTTC.

In this sample, this clonotype turned up a few times. This chain links TRBV11-2 with TRBJ1-2; D not resolved. From germline, CDR1 is SGHAT and CDR2 FQNNGV. The CDR3 totals 13 residues. V dropped 1 base and J dropped 8 bases, with 11 bases sitting between them. CDR3 in DNA: TGTGCCAGCAGCTTAGTGGGGTTAGACGGCTACACCTTC. Its translation is CASSLVGLDGYTF.

There are many counts of this clonotype. The genes are TRBV18 and TRBJ1-5, with D possibly being TRBD1 (6 bases). From germline, CDR1 is KGHSH and CDR2 LQKENI. The V gene lost 6 bases and the J gene lost 7 bases, with 22 bases spanning the gap. This CDR3 contains 16 residues. This CDR3 reads CASSLDRLNMRQPQHF. The CDR3 nucleotides are TGTGCCAGCTCTCTCGACAGGCTCAACATGAGGCAGCCCCAGCATTTT.

This clonotype was seen at least ten times. The chain employs TRBV11-2 and TRBJ2-3; 10 nucleotides line up with TRBD2. The germline CDR1 and CDR2 sequences are SGHAT and FQNNGV. The CDR3 is made up of 15 amino acids. The ends lost 2 bases at V and 4 bases at J; junction bases unmatched: 3. CDR3 protein: CASSLPLAGADTQYF. The CDR3 DNA reads as TGTGCCAGCAGCTTACCTCTAGCGGGAGCAGATACGCAGTATTTT.

In its sample, this clonotype was seen many times. The rearrangement joins TRBV28 to TRBJ2-7; no clear D. V gave up 6 bases and J gave up 2 bases, with 17 bases separating them. Germline-derived CDR1 and CDR2 are MDHEN and SYDVKM. The length of the CDR3 is 15 residues. The CDR3 bases are TGTGCCAGCAGGGTCGCCCAGATGGGTCCCTACGAGCAGTACTTC. It yields the protein CASRVAQMGPYEQYF.